This entry is about one T cell receptor beta chain. Clones were sequenced by immunoSEQ multiplex PCR, and TCRdb holds only the in-frame ones, with some missing. Among roughly 300,000 clones, about 86% were seen once, and the ten largest hold roughly 10%. This specimen belongs to a study of Ad26.COV2.S vaccination and SARS-CoV-2 variants. Germline CDR1 is SGHAT and CDR2 is FQDESV (reference sequence). The ends were cut back, 1 base at V and 6 bases at J, with 14 bases in the middle. CDR3 length: 15 amino acids. Treatment defined: about 20 received Ad26.COV2.S at low or high dose, single or two shots; about five received placebo; per-sample allocation not given. After the first vaccine or placebo injection, samples were drawn on day 63.

This clonotype was sampled from a person aged 18-65 years who received the Ad26.COV2.S COVID-19 vaccine or a placebo. The chain combines TRBV11-1 with TRBJ2-3; TRBD1 might be the D (5 bases). The specimen comprised peripheral blood, sampled in a trial of Ad26.COV2.S vaccine versus placebo. The CDR3 loop reads CASSLEGRPVDTQYF. CDR3 nucleotides: TGTGCCAGCAGCTTAGAGGGGCGGCCGGTGGATACGCAGTATTTT. Supplemented by reference TRBV11-1 and TRBJ2-3, the full variable domain reads EAEVAQSPRYKITEKSQAVAFWCDPISGHATLYWYRQILGQGPELLVQFQDESVVDDSQLPKDRFSAERLKGVDSTLKIQPAELGDSAMYLCASSLEGRPVDTQYFGPGTRLTVL.